This T cell receptor (beta chain) was captured by sequencing in a study of blood T cell repertoires in COVID-19. Looking at the study overall: From the United States, Italy and Spain came samples of acute and convalescent COVID-19. Nucleic acid was either cDNA or gDNA, and it came from T cells, B-cell-depleted T cells, or PBMCs.

In Seattle, patients joined the study during active infection and were tracked longitudinally. In the original workflow: It was from reference gene primer amplification that nucleated cell counts were estimated. Clones were sequenced by immunoSEQ multiplex PCR, and TCRdb holds only the in-frame ones, with some missing. V and J calls and clone size are given by that table; D and trimming were obtained from the DNA. The profile shows 130,000 to 150,000 clones, roughly 88% of them singletons. The sequence derives from a woman aged 55-70 years with COVID-19, enrolled during active disease. The sequencing input was peripheral blood.

CDR3 in amino acids: CATSGTGQGVPDTQYF. CDR3 DNA: TGTGCCACCAGTGGGACGGGACAGGGAGTCCCAGATACGCAGTATTTT. This chain uses TRBV24-1 with TRBJ2-3; 9 nucleotides match TRBD1. The CDR3 is 16 amino acids. The junction had 9 bases not matched to a gene; V was cut back by 5 bases and J by 4 bases. Looked up from germline, CDR1 is KGHDR and CDR2 is SFDVKD.